Presented here are 4 T cell receptor beta chains from one specimen sequenced in a study of blood T cell repertoires in COVID-19. Assay used: immunoSEQ multiplex PCR; TCRdb lists only in-frame clones, some missing. In the table there are approximately 100,000 clones, more than 70% of which are singletons. The sequencing input was peripheral blood. The receptors shown here come from an older woman with acute or convalescent COVID-19.

The V and J genes are TRBV28 and TRBJ1-6; possibly TRBD1 for D (6 bases). This CDR3 has 14 amino acids. The germline gives CDR1 MDHEN, CDR2 SYDVKM. V lost 7 bases and J lost 8, with 15 bases in between. CDR3 amino acids: CASTKDSKDSPLHF. The CDR3 region has the DNA TGTGCCAGCACCAAGGACAGCAAGGATTCACCCCTCCACTTT. The whole variable domain, filled in from reference TRBV28 and TRBJ1-6, reads DVKVTQSSRYLVKRTGEKVFLECVQDMDHENMFWYRQDPGLGLRLIYFSYDVKMKEKGDIPEGYSVSREKKERFSLILESASTNQTSMYLCASTKDSKDSPLHFGNGTRLTVT.

The V call is TRBV28, the J call TRBJ1-2; 7 nucleotides line up with TRBD1. The CDR3 sequence is 14 residues long. Germline lookup yields CDR1 MDHEN and CDR2 SYDVKM. V dropped 6 bases and J dropped 6; count of bases not matched to a gene: 10. The CDR3 sequence is CASRKDRIPDGYTF. DNA for the CDR3: TGTGCCAGCAGAAAGGACAGGATACCAGATGGCTACACCTTC.

This chain joins TRBV9 and TRBJ2-7; D ambiguous. Deletions cut 0 bases from V and 3 bases from J, with 10 bases between. The CDR3 is 14 residues long. Germline CDR1 is SGDLS and CDR2 is YYNGEE. Written as DNA, the CDR3 is TGTGCCAGCAGCGTAGATCCCCTTAGCTACGAGCAGTACTTC. Translating gives CASSVDPLSYEQYF.

In the case of this clone: At one boundary the junction diverges from the germline segment, which might be a read error. This chain connects TRBV7-9 to TRBJ2-7, with a possible D match to TRBD1 (6 bases). Germline assignment: CDR1 SEHNR and CDR2 FQNEAQ (reference sequence). The CDR3 extends over 14 amino acids. The CDR3 coding sequence is TGTGCCAGCAGCTTAGATCGTAGGACAGTTCCCCCAGACTTC. Translated, it gives CASSLDRRTVPPDF.